This TCR beta chain was captured in a study of cytomegalovirus exposure and HLA in healthy donors. With V trimmed by 3 bases and J by 4 bases, 2 bases remained unmatched. Germline V CDR1 and CDR2: MNHEY, SMNVEV (reference sequence). This CDR3 spans 13 amino acids. 13 Jbeta primers and 60 Vbeta primers were used for the PCR. The protocol was immunoSEQ multiplex PCR, while the TCRdb copy is restricted to in-frame clones and leaves out a portion. Of under 200,000 clones detected, roughly four fifths appear once; the ten largest clones hold 2.1%. The material sequenced was PBMCs. The chain couples TRBV27 to TRBJ1-1, with TRBD1 identical over 7 bases. The source of this sequence is a woman aged 18-29 years in good health and CMV-seropositive. CDR3 protein: CASSFRGITEAFF. CDR3 DNA: TGTGCCAGCAGTTTCAGGGGGATCACTGAAGCTTTCTTT.